One T cell receptor beta chain is described in this entry. Its antigen is unknown. Germline V gene lookup returns CDR1 KGHSH and CDR2 LQKENI. J was trimmed by 5 bases and V by 4 bases; bases with no gene match: 7. The CDR3 contains 14 residues. The record originates from a study of type 1 regulatory T cells. On the study more broadly: T-allo10 is an in vitro-generated, Tr1-enriched CD4 T cell product specific for alloantigen.

TCRdb called the reads again in MiXCR, with one record for every CDR3 protein. The sample contains fewer than 25,000 distinct CDR3 sequences, around 70% of which appear only once. The graft donor-derived T-allo10 cells reportedly recognize host alloantigens, are anergic, and suppress alloantigen-specifically. The sequence derives from a human donor in good health. The rearrangement links TRBV18 to TRBJ1-1; 7 bases match TRBD1. Sample: cultured T cells, either the whole culture or a sorted T cell fraction (not recorded which). As to subset: Tr1-enriched cell product generated in vitro against host alloantigens. Here the CDR3 DNA reads TGTGCCAGCTCACACGACAGGGTGAGGACTGAAGCTTTCTTT. Its translation: CASSHDRVRTEAFF.